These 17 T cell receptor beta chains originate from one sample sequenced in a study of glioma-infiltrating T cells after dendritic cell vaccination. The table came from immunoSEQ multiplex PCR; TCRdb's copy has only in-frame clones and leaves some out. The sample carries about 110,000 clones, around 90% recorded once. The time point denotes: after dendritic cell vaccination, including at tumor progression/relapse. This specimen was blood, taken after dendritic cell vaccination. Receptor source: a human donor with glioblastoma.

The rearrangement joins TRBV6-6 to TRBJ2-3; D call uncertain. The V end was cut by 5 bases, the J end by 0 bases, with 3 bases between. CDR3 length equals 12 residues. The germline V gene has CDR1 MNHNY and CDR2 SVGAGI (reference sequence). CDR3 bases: TGTGCCAGCAGTCTGAGCACAGATACGCAGTATTTT. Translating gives CASSLSTDTQYF.

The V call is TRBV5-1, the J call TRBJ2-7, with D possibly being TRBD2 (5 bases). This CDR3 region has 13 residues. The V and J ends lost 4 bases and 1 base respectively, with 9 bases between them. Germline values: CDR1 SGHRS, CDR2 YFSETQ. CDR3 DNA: TGCGCCAGCAGCCCCCCGGGGTCCTACGAGCAGTACTTC. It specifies CASSPPGSYEQYF.

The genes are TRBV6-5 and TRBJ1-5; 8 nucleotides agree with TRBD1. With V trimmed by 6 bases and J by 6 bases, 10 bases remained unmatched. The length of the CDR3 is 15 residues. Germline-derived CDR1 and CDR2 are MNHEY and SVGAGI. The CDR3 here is CASSRLGQGGQPQHF. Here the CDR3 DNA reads TGTGCCAGCAGCCGCCTCGGACAGGGAGGTCAGCCCCAGCATTTT.

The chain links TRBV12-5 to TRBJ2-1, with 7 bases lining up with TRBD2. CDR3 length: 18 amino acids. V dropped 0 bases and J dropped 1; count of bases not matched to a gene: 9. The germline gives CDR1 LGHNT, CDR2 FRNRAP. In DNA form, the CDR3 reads TGTGCTAGTGGTTTGGTACTGACTCCGGGGGGATCCTACAATGAGCAGTTCTTC. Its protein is CASGLVLTPGGSYNEQFF.

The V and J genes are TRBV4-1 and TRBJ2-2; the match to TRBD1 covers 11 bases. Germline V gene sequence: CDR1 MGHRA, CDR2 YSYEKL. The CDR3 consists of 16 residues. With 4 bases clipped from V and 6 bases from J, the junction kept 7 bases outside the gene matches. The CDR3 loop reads CASSPTWTGGSGELFF. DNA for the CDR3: TGCGCCAGCAGCCCCACTTGGACAGGGGGCTCCGGGGAGCTGTTTTTT.

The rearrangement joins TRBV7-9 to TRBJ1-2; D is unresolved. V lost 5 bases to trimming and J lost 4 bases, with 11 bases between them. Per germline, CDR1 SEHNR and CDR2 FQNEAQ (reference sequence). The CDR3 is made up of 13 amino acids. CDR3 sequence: CASSPGILYGYTF. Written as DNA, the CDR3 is TGTGCCAGCAGCCCGGGAATACTCTATGGCTACACCTTC.

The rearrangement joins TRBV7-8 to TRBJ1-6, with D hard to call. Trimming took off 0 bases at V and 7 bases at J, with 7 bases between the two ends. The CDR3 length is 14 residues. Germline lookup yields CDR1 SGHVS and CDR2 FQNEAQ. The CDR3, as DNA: TGTGCCAGCAGCTTAGCGCGGTTCAATTCACCCCTCCACTTT. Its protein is CASSLARFNSPLHF.

CDR3 coding DNA: TGTGCCAGCAGCTTAGGGGTACAGAGCTCCTACGAGCAGTACTTC. Protein: CASSLGVQSSYEQYF. J is TRBJ2-7 and V is TRBV7-2, with D hard to call. V was clipped by 1 base and J by 0 bases, with 10 bases between them. The CDR3 extends over 15 amino acids. The germline CDR1 and CDR2 sequences are SGHTA and FQGNSA.

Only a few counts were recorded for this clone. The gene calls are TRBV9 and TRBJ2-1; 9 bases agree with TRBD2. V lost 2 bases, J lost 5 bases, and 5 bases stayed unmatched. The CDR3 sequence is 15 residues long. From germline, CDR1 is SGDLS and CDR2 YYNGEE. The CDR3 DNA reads TGTGCCAGCAGCGTTAGCGGGGGCTCTAACAATGAGCAGTTCTTC. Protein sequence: CASSVSGGSNNEQFF. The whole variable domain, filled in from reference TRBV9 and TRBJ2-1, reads DSGVTQTPKHLITATGQRVTLRCSPRSGDLSVYWYQQSLDQGLQFLIQYYNGEERAKGNILERFSAQQFPDLHSELNLSSLELGDSALYFCASSVSGGSNNEQFFGPGTRLTVL.

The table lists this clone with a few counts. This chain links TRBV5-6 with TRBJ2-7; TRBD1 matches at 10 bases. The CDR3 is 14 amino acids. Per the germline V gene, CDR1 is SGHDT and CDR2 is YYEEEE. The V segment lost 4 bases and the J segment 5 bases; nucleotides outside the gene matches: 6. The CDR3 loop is CASSRGQGRNEQYF. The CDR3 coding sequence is TGTGCCAGCAGCCGGGGACAGGGGCGCAACGAGCAGTACTTC.

CDR3 in DNA: TGTGCCAGCTCACCACCGATGGCAGGGGTCTATGGCTACACCTTC. Its protein is CASSPPMAGVYGYTF. The chain has TRBV18 and TRBJ1-2, with D perhaps TRBD1 (6 bases). With 0 bases removed from V and 4 bases from J, the gap between germline ends came to 12 bases. The germline V gene encodes CDR1 KGHSH and CDR2 LQKENI. The CDR3 length is 15 residues.

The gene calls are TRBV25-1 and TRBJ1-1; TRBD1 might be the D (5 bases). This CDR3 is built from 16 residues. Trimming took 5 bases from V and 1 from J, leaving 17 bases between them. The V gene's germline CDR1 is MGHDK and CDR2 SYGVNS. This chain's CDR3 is CASSRGTSGGNTEAFF. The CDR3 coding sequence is TGTGCCAGCAGTCGGGGCACCTCCGGGGGGAACACTGAAGCTTTCTTT.

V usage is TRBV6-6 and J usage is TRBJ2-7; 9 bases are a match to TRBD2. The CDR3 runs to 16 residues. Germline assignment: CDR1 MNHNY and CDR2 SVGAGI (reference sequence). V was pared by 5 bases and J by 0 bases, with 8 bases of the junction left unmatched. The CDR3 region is CASSTSGTSSSYEQYF. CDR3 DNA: TGTGCCAGCAGTACCTCCGGGACTAGCAGCTCCTACGAGCAGTACTTC.

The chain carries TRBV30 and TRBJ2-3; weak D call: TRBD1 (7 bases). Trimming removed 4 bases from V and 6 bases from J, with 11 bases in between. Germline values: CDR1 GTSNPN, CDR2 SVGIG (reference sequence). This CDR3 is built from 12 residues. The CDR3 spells CAWTGGQDTQYF. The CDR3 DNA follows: TGTGCCTGGACAGGGGGGCAGGATACGCAGTATTTT.

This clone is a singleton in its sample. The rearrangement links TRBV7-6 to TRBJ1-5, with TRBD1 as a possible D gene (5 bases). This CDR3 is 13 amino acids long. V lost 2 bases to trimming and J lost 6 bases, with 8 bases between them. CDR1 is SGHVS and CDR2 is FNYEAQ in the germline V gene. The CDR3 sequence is CASSLQGSQPQHF. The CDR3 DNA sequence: TGTGCCAGCAGCTTACAGGGTAGTCAGCCCCAGCATTTT.

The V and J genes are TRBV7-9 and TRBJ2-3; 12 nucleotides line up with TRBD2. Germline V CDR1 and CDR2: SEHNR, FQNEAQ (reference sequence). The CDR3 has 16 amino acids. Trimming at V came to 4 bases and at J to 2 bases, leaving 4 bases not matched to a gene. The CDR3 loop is CASSSTSGRVTDTQYF. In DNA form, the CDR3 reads TGTGCCAGCAGCTCGACTAGCGGGAGAGTCACAGATACGCAGTATTTT.

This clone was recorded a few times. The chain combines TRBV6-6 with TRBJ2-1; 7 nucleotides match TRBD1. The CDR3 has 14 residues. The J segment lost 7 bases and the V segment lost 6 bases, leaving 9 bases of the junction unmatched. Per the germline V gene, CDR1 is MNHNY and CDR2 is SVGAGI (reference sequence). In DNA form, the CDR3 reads TGTGCCAGCAGCGGACATGAGGACAGGAATGAGCAGTTCTTC. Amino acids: CASSGHEDRNEQFF.